The 9 T cell receptor beta chains listed next were all sequenced from one sample in a study of neurological immune-mediated disorders. TCRdb reprocessed the 5' RACE reads via MiXCR and lists one record per CDR3 protein. The sample records tens of thousands of distinct CDR3 sequences, about 4% being singletons. The sequencing input was PBMCs. These TCRs come from a man aged 50-59 years with multiple sclerosis.

V is TRBV28 and J is TRBJ1-5; a possible D gene is TRBD1 (6 bases). Trimming took 6 bases from V and 1 from J, leaving 13 bases between them. CDR1 and CDR2 (germline): MDHEN, SYDVKM. The length of the CDR3 is 15 residues. The CDR3 loop reads CASRYRVASNQPQHF. In DNA form, the CDR3 reads TGTGCCAGCAGGTACAGGGTGGCCAGCAATCAGCCCCAGCATTTT.

This clonotype was detected many times. Since a much larger clone is just one base distant, this may be a read error. The gene calls are TRBV4-2 and TRBJ2-7; 9 positions agree with TRBD2. This CDR3 has 15 amino acids. V was pared by 0 bases and J by 9 bases, with 9 bases of the junction left unmatched. In germline, CDR1 is LGHNA, CDR2 YNFKEQ. CDR3 DNA: TGTGCCAGCAGCCAAGATTATAGCGGGAGCAGAGGGCAGTACTTC. This sequence encodes CASSQDYSGSRGQYF.

This clonotype was observed at least ten times. The chain is built from TRBV28 and TRBJ2-7, with D possibly TRBD1 on 6 matching bases. This CDR3 has 15 amino acids. Germline CDR1 reads MDHEN; CDR2 reads SYDVKM. V was cut by 6 bases and J by 6 bases, with 21 bases left in between. CDR3 DNA sequence: TGTGCCAGCAGCCCCCCGAGGGCAGGGGTGGCCGAGCAGTACTTC. Protein sequence: CASSPPRAGVAEQYF.

This clonotype was seen at least ten times. The chain is built from TRBV29-1 and TRBJ2-5; the D gene is possibly TRBD1 (5 bases). Per germline, CDR1 SQVTM and CDR2 ANQGSEA. Trimming removed 4 bases at V and 5 bases at J, with 11 bases between. The CDR3 is 12 amino acids. DNA of the CDR3: TGCAGCGTTGGTTGGGGCCAGGAGACCCAGTACTTC. Protein: CSVGWGQETQYF.

This clonotype was counted many times. The chain recombines TRBV20-1 with TRBJ1-1; maybe TRBD1 (6 bases). Trimming stripped 1 base from V and 4 bases from J, with 13 bases between. The CDR3 loop spans 14 amino acids. Germline CDR1 is DFQATT and CDR2 is SNEGSKA (reference sequence). In DNA, the CDR3 is TGCAGTGCTAGAGTTATTGGACAGATCACTGAAGCTTTCTTT. Protein sequence: CSARVIGQITEAFF.

This clonotype was counted ten times or more. This chain joins TRBV5-1 and TRBJ2-7; D is unresolved. The V gene lost 0 bases and the J gene lost 7 bases, with 5 bases spanning the gap. Germline V gives CDR1 SGHRS, CDR2 YFSETQ. The CDR3 is 11 amino acids. The CDR3 DNA reads as TGCGCCAGCAGCTTGGCCGGTGAGCAGTACTTC. Translation: CASSLAGEQYF.

This clonotype was observed at least ten times. V gene TRBV20-1 combines with J gene TRBJ2-7, with 10 nucleotides matching TRBD2. V lost 0 bases to trimming and J lost 2 bases; unmatched junction nucleotides: 10. Per germline, CDR1 DFQATT and CDR2 SNEGSKA (reference sequence). The CDR3 length is 17 residues. CDR3 sequence reads: CSARDELAGPLPYEQYF. The CDR3 DNA is TGCAGTGCTAGAGACGAACTAGCGGGACCACTGCCCTACGAGCAGTACTTC.

This clonotype was counted at least ten times. J is TRBJ2-3 and V is TRBV11-2; D may match TRBD1 or TRBD2 (5 bases each). The CDR3 runs 15 residues. In germline, CDR1 is SGHAT, CDR2 FQNNGV. The germline V and J ends were trimmed by 1 base and 3 bases, with 11 bases remaining between them. CDR3 sequence: CASSLGTRTTDTQYF. CDR3 DNA sequence: TGTGCCAGCAGCTTAGGCACTAGGACAACAGATACGCAGTATTTT.

This clonotype was detected ten times or more. V is TRBV12-3 or TRBV12-4 and J is TRBJ2-4; D might be TRBD1 or TRBD2, each matching 6 bases. Trimming left V 6 bases short and J 9 bases short, with 15 bases between. CDR3 length: 13 residues. CDR3 protein: CASSPTGAGIQYF. CDR3 nucleotide sequence: TGTGCCAGCAGCCCGACGGGGGCTGGCATTCAGTACTTC.